This note documents a single TCR beta chain sequence. All enrollees were about 18 to 95 years old and from 25 or so US areas. The data derive from a study of blood T cell repertoires in COVID-19. Study summary: PBMCs, B-cell-depleted T cells, or T cells were the source of the cDNA or gDNA that made up the material.

V lost 4 bases and J 0 bases, leaving 10 bases between the germline ends. Germline V lookup: CDR1 LGHDT, CDR2 YNNKEL (reference sequence). The CDR3 is made up of 15 amino acids. Per the original data handling: From reference gene primer amplification, estimates of nucleated cell counts were derived. Using immunoSEQ multiplex PCR, the repertoire was profiled, and TCRdb retains in-frame clones only, with some absent. The V and J calls and clone size come from that table; D and trimming were worked out from the DNA. The sample includes about 280,000 clones, less than 85% of them seen just once. The sequenced sample was PBMCs or T cells enriched from blood (not recorded which). The receptor's source is a woman in her 50s who had recovered from COVID-19. The chain has TRBV3-1 (or the pseudogene TRBV3-2) and TRBJ2-1; unclear D gene. The CDR3 loop reads CASSPTFSSYNEQFF. For the CDR3, the DNA is TGTGCCAGCAGCCCGACTTTTAGCTCCTACAATGAGCAGTTCTTC.